Presented here are 30 T cell receptor beta chains from one specimen sequenced in a study of T cells in Graves' hyperthyroidism and ophthalmopathy. Amplified TCR beta CDR3 regions came from RNA transcripts. HTBI primers were the set used in a first-round RT-PCR of the TCR CDR3. One entry per CDR3 protein results from TCRdb running MiXCR on the multiplex PCR reads. The sample lists approximately 590,000 distinct CDR3 sequences, more than 45% seen once, with roughly 8.2% in the top ten. Sequencing was done on a sample of peripheral blood or thyroid tissue (not recorded which). The receptor set was obtained from a woman between 18 and 30 years old with Graves' hyperthyroidism.

This clonotype occurred a few times. The V call is TRBV7-9, the J call TRBJ1-5, with D possibly being TRBD1 (6 bases). V was clipped by 0 bases and J by 5 bases, with 14 bases between them. The CDR3 contains 16 residues. Germline V gene data show CDR1 as SEHNR and CDR2 as FQNEAQ (reference sequence). The CDR3 loop reads CASSLAFRGKDQPQHF. The CDR3 DNA reads TGTGCCAGCAGCTTAGCGTTTAGGGGGAAGGATCAGCCCCAGCATTTT.

The V call is TRBV20-1, the J call TRBJ2-5; D gene unclear. The CDR3 consists of 15 residues. Germline V gives CDR1 DFQATT, CDR2 SNEGSKA (reference sequence). V was pared by 2 bases and J by 1 base, with 14 bases between. This CDR3 is CSARRVPQSQETQYF. The CDR3 DNA sequence: TGCAGTGCTAGAAGAGTACCTCAGTCCCAAGAGACCCAGTACTTC.

This clonotype showed up just a few times. This chain uses TRBV19 with TRBJ2-7; D might be TRBD2 (5 bases). There are 16 residues in the CDR3. From germline, CDR1 is LNHDA and CDR2 SQIVND (reference sequence). V was pared by 3 bases and J by 7 bases, with 22 bases between. The CDR3 spells CASSIGVWTAGEEQYF. The CDR3 DNA reads as TGTGCCAGTAGTATCGGGGTGTGGACTGCCGGCGAGGAGCAGTACTTC.

V usage is TRBV2 and J usage is TRBJ1-2, with 9 bases matching TRBD1. The germline V gene encodes CDR1 SNHLY and CDR2 FYNNEI. Unmatched junction bases numbered 10, after V lost 7 bases and J lost 4 bases. There are 15 residues in the CDR3. For the CDR3, the DNA is TGTGCCAGCACTTTGGACAGGGGAGGCGGCTATGGCTACACCTTC. Its translation is CASTLDRGGGYGYTF.

The gene calls are TRBV15 and TRBJ2-7, with 8 bases identical to TRBD2. Judging by the DNA end, TRBJ2-1 fits better; the J call may be wrong. The CDR3 is 15 residues long. Germline CDR1 and CDR2: LNHNV and YYDKDF (reference sequence). CDR3 region: CATSRGQAGANEQFF. The DNA of the CDR3 is TGTGCCACCAGCAGAGGGCAAGCGGGAGCCAATGAGCAGTTCTTC.

There are many counts of this clonotype. The chain couples TRBV7-8 to TRBJ2-7; D is ambiguous. Germline values: CDR1 SGHVS, CDR2 FQNEAQ. Trimming pared 1 base from V and 5 bases from J, leaving 9 bases between. The length of the CDR3 is 13 residues. CDR3 DNA: TGTGCCAGCAGCTTAGAGACAAGGGACGAGCAGTACTTC. This encodes CASSLETRDEQYF.

This clonotype has only a few counts. V gene TRBV19 combines with J gene TRBJ1-4, with no clear D. From germline, CDR1 is LNHDA and CDR2 SQIVND (reference sequence). This CDR3 is built from 12 residues. Trimming shortened V by 5 bases and J by 5 bases, and 6 bases separated the two germline ends. In nucleotides, the CDR3 is TGTGCCAGTAGTCAGGCGAATGAAAAACTGTTTTTT. This translates into CASSQANEKLFF.

The chain is built from TRBV6-1 and TRBJ1-5; D perhaps matches TRBD1 (5 bases). The V gene's germline CDR1 is MNHNS and CDR2 SASEGT. The CDR3 has 17 residues. V was shortened by 2 bases and J by 3 bases, with 17 bases between the two germline ends. CDR3 nucleotides: TGTGCCAGCAGTGAAATTATTGGGGGGGTGCTCAATCAGCCCCAGCATTTT. This gives the protein CASSEIIGGVLNQPQHF.

A word on this clonotype: The missing conserved phenylalanine or tryptophan at the end of this CDR3 makes a read error likely. This chain links TRBV20-1 with TRBJ1-5; 7 bases align to TRBD1. V gave up 4 bases and J gave up 6 bases; unmatched junction bases: 9. Germline V gene data show CDR1 as DFQATT and CDR2 as SNEGSKA (reference sequence). The CDR3 length is 14 residues. The CDR3, as DNA: TGCAGTGCTACGGACGGAGGGGGCGGTCAGCCCCAGCATGGT. It codes for CSATDGGGGQPQHG.

This clonotype was seen only a few times. The chain recombines TRBV7-2 with TRBJ1-2, with D unresolved. CDR1 SGHTA and CDR2 FQGNSA come from the germline V gene. The V end lost 5 bases, the J end lost 8 bases, and 18 bases lay between the germline ends. The CDR3 is 14 amino acids. CDR3: CASSLEPSWGGYTF. The DNA for the CDR3 is TGTGCCAGCAGCCTAGAACCCTCTTGGGGAGGCTACACCTTC. Variable domain in full (rest from reference TRBV7-2 and TRBJ1-2): GAGVSQSPSNKVTEKGKDVELRCDPISGHTALYWYRQSLGQGLEFLIYFQGNSAPDKSGLPSDRFSAERTGGSVSTLTIQRTQQEDSAVYLCASSLEPSWGGYTFGSGTRLTVV.

The table lists this clonotype with a few counts. The chain links TRBV19 to TRBJ1-1, with D unresolved. The CDR3 is 14 residues long. Trimming shortened V by 0 bases and J by 5 bases, and 10 bases separated the two germline ends. Germline CDR1 reads LNHDA; CDR2 reads SQIVND (reference sequence). CDR3 region: CASSIDRWGTEAFF. In DNA form, the CDR3 reads TGTGCCAGTAGTATAGATCGATGGGGAACTGAAGCTTTCTTT.

This clonotype was observed a handful of times. The chain carries TRBV19 and TRBJ2-7; TRBD1 matches 7 bases. The trim removed 5 bases at V and 2 bases at J, leaving 3 bases unmatched. This CDR3 is built from 13 residues. The germline CDR1 and CDR2 sequences are LNHDA and SQIVND (reference sequence). This chain's CDR3 is CASSAQGAYEQYF. In DNA, the CDR3 is TGTGCCAGTAGTGCCCAGGGGGCCTACGAGCAGTACTTC.

This sequence joins TRBV24-1 and TRBJ1-5; TRBD1 matches at 9 bases. The CDR3 totals 16 residues. J lost 7 bases, V lost 5 bases, and 11 bases had no gene match. The germline V gene encodes CDR1 KGHDR and CDR2 SFDVKD. This CDR3 is CATSAREGQGGQPQHF. Here the CDR3 DNA reads TGTGCCACCAGTGCTAGAGAGGGACAGGGAGGGCAGCCCCAGCATTTT.

This clonotype appeared many times. The chain recombines TRBV7-6 with TRBJ1-5; perhaps TRBD1 as D (6 bases). V gave up 5 bases and J gave up 6 bases, with 11 bases separating them. This CDR3 region has 13 residues. Germline CDR1 SGHVS, CDR2 FNYEAQ. The CDR3, as DNA: TGTGCCAGCAGCACAGGACAGACTCAGCCCCAGCATTTT. Its translation is CASSTGQTQPQHF.

The CDR3, as DNA: TGTGCCAGCCAGGACAGGGACTTCGGGGAGCTGTTTTTT. Its translation: CASQDRDFGELFF. The chain employs TRBV6-6 and TRBJ2-2; 8 positions agree with TRBD1. V was clipped by 8 bases and J by 7 bases; unmatched bases: 6. CDR3 length: 13 residues. Germline V CDR1 and CDR2: MNHNY, SVGAGI (reference sequence).

Only a few counts were recorded for this clonotype. J is TRBJ2-7 and V is TRBV20-1; the match to TRBD1 covers 7 bases. The length of the CDR3 is 13 residues. With 2 bases clipped from V and 4 bases from J, the junction kept 5 bases outside the gene matches. CDR1 is DFQATT, CDR2 SNEGSKA, per germline (reference sequence). The CDR3 coding sequence is TGCAGTGCTAGACAGGGGGTGATGTACGAGCAGTACTTC. This codes for CSARQGVMYEQYF.

The J gene is TRBJ1-2, the V gene TRBV25-1; tentatively, D is TRBD1 (6 bases). Trimming removed 1 base at V and 6 bases at J, with 12 bases between. The germline gives CDR1 MGHDK, CDR2 SYGVNS. This CDR3 is 14 amino acids long. CDR3 loop: CASSEFRAGDGYTF. The DNA of the CDR3 is TGTGCCAGCAGTGAATTTCGGGCAGGGGATGGCTACACCTTC.

Comment on this clonotype: A read error may explain this, as a much larger clone is one base away. The DNA of the CDR3 is TGTGCCAGCAGTGCCTGGGGGTCCTACGAGCAGTACTTC. Translating it yields CASSAWGSYEQYF. The chain carries TRBV2 and TRBJ2-7; possibly TRBD1 or TRBD2 for D (5 bases each). With 4 bases removed from V and 1 base from J, the gap between germline ends came to 8 bases. Germline loops: CDR1 SNHLY, CDR2 FYNNEI. This CDR3 has 13 residues.

As for this clonotype: The germline gene is not matched at one end of the junction; a read error may be the cause. The genes are TRBV7-4 and TRBJ1-1; unclear D gene. CDR3 length: 11 residues. Germline V CDR1 and CDR2: SGHVT, SQSDAQ. The CDR3 DNA follows: TGTGCCAGCAGTTTAGGAAGGACAGCTTTCTTT. This sequence encodes CASSLGRTAFF.

The V call is TRBV7-1, the J call TRBJ1-6; D might be TRBD1 (5 bases). TRBV7-1 is classed as an ORF, of uncertain function. The CDR3 has 23 amino acids. V shed 5 bases and J shed 7 bases, with 39 bases lying between them. The CDR3 sequence: CASSPPGHCWHRSESASNSPLHF. As DNA, the CDR3 is TGTGCCAGCAGCCCCCCTGGACACTGCTGGCACAGAAGTGAGTCGGCCTCGAATTCACCCCTCCACTTT.

There are a few counts of this clonotype. One junction end does not reproduce the germline sequence, and a read error may be involved. The chain has TRBV9 and TRBJ2-7; D possibly matches TRBD1 or TRBD2 (6 bases each). CDR3 size: 14 residues. CDR1 and CDR2 (germline): SGDLS, YYNGEE. CDR3 nucleotides: TGCGCCAGCAGCCAAAGGGGGGAAGACTACGAGCAGTACTTC. It encodes CASSQRGEDYEQYF.

The rearrangement links TRBV7-3 to TRBJ2-7, with a tentative D call TRBD2 (6 bases). The ends were cut back, 3 bases at V and 5 bases at J, with 17 bases in the middle. CDR3 length: 15 amino acids. CDR1 and CDR2 (germline): SGHTA, FQGTGA. CDR3 amino acids: CASSLGPGLINEQYF. CDR3 DNA sequence: TGTGCCAGCAGCTTGGGGCCGGGACTCATTAACGAGCAGTACTTC.

CDR3: CSAHPGQGTQYF. In DNA, the CDR3 is TGCAGTGCCCACCCCGGACAGGGTACGCAGTATTTT. The J gene is TRBJ2-3, the V gene TRBV20-1, with TRBD1 matching 8 bases. This CDR3 spans 12 amino acids. Germline CDR1 is DFQATT and CDR2 is SNEGSKA (reference sequence). Germline trimming cut 6 bases from V and 8 bases from J; bases unmatched to any gene: 7.

This clonotype was seen a few times. This chain joins TRBV2 and TRBJ2-7; tentatively, D is TRBD1 (5 bases). CDR1 and CDR2 (germline): SNHLY, FYNNEI. The CDR3 extends over 11 amino acids. The CDR3 sequence is CARPGIHEQYF. The CDR3 region has the DNA TGTGCTAGACCAGGGATCCACGAGCAGTACTTC.

Only a few counts were recorded for this clonotype. The chain combines TRBV7-9 with TRBJ1-1; 7 nucleotides line up with TRBD1. This CDR3 contains 13 residues. Germline CDR1 is SEHNR and CDR2 is FQNEAQ (reference sequence). V lost 5 bases to trimming and J lost 5 bases; unmatched junction nucleotides: 5. The CDR3 sequence is CASSADRSTEAFF. CDR3 bases: TGTGCCAGCAGCGCGGACAGGTCGACTGAAGCTTTCTTT.

This clonotype was seen many times. The chain uses TRBV7-2 and TRBJ1-6, with TRBD1 identical over 8 bases. The length of the CDR3 is 14 residues. The V gene end was trimmed by 4 bases and the J gene end by 9 bases; junction bases not matched to a gene: 5. Per the germline V gene, CDR1 is SGHTA and CDR2 is FQGNSA. The CDR3 DNA follows: TGTGCCAGCAGCTCCGGGACAGGAAGTTCACCCCTCCACTTT. It specifies CASSSGTGSSPLHF.

CDR3 coding DNA: TGCGCCAGCGGCTTGGGAAACTATGGCTACACCTTC. It yields the protein CASGLGNYGYTF. The chain recombines TRBV10-2 with TRBJ1-2, with unresolved D. Germline CDR1 is WSHSY and CDR2 is SAAADI. Trimming cost V 8 bases and J 2 bases, with 9 bases left between them. The CDR3 length is 12 residues.

Points on this clonotype: A much more abundant neighbour one base away suggests this may be a read error. This chain connects TRBV6-1 to TRBJ1-2; D gene uncertain. This CDR3 has 14 residues. V lost 6 bases to trimming and J lost 4 bases, with 15 bases between them. Germline V gene data show CDR1 as MNHNS and CDR2 as SASEGT. The CDR3 reads CASSQEQSPYGYTF. In nucleotides, the CDR3 is TGTGCCAGCAGCCAAGAACAGAGTCCCTATGGCTACACCTTC.

Worth noting for this clonotype: A read error may account for a junction end that differs from germline. The chain has TRBV7-2 and TRBJ2-2; TRBD2 agrees at 9 bases. CDR3 length: 18 amino acids. Germline V lookup: CDR1 SGHTA, CDR2 FQGNSA. CDR3 nucleotides: TGTGCCAACAGCTTACAGGCGGGAGGGCCGTGGAACACCGGGGAGCTGTTTTTT. Protein sequence: CANSLQAGGPWNTGELFF.

This chain links TRBV7-9 with TRBJ2-7; the D gene is possibly TRBD2 (6 bases). CDR3 length equals 12 residues. V gave up 6 bases and J gave up 5 bases, with 11 bases separating them. Germline-derived CDR1 and CDR2 are SEHNR and FQNEAQ (reference sequence). The CDR3 reads CASSYSGDEQYF. In nucleotides, the CDR3 is TGTGCCAGCAGTTACTCGGGGGACGAGCAGTACTTC.